The clone carrying this T cell receptor beta chain was observed at least ten times. Its antigen is not identified. Amplification of the TCR beta CDR3 regions used RNA transcripts (as template). The authors performed first-round RT-PCR with HTBI primers and then a second-round multiplex PCR. In TCRdb, the multiplex PCR reads were re-called with MiXCR into one record per CDR3 protein. The sample comprises 650,000 to 900,000 distinct CDR3 sequences, 40% of which are singletons, and 44% rests with the top ten. This sample is part of a study of Graves' ophthalmopathy and Graves' hyperthyroidism. General study points: For separating ophthalmopathy from stable hyperthyroidism, a 13-signature model gave approximately 90% sensitivity and roughly 78% specificity.

With 4 bases clipped from V and 2 bases from J, the junction kept 8 bases outside the gene matches. There are 14 residues in the CDR3. Germline CDR1 is SQVTM and CDR2 is ANQGSEA. The sequencing input was peripheral blood. The sequence derives from an adult man with Graves' ophthalmopathy. This rearrangement joins TRBV29-1 to TRBJ2-7, with 7 bases lining up with TRBD2. CDR3 residues: CSVVLTSRTYEQYF. The CDR3 nucleotides read TGCAGCGTTGTACTGACTAGCAGGACCTACGAGCAGTACTTC.